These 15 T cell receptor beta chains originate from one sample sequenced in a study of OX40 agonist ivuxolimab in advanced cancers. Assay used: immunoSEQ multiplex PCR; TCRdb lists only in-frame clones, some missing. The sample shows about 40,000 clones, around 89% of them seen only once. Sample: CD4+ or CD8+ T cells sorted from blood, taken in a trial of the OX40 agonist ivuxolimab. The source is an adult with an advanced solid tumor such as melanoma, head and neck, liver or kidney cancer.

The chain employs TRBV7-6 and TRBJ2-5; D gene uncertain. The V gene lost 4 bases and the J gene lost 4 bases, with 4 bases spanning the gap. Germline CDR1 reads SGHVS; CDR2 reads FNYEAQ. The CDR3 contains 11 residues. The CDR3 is CASSWGETQYF. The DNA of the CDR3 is TGTGCCAGCAGCTGGGGAGAGACCCAGTACTTC.

CDR3 sequence reads: CASSEEGRGDSPLHF. CDR3 coding DNA: TGTGCCAGCAGTGAGGAGGGCAGGGGTGATTCACCCCTCCACTTT. The V and J genes are TRBV25-1 and TRBJ1-6; a possible D gene is TRBD1 (6 bases). Germline CDR1 MGHDK, CDR2 SYGVNS. Deletions cut 3 bases from V and 8 bases from J, with 14 bases between. There are 15 residues in the CDR3.

The CDR3 here is CASSLPGLNEQFF. The CDR3 nucleotides read TGCGCCAGCAGCTTGCCCGGGTTGAATGAGCAGTTCTTC. V is TRBV5-1 and J is TRBJ2-1; D gene unclear. The CDR3 has 13 residues. V lost 1 base to trimming and J lost 7 bases, with 9 bases between them. Germline values: CDR1 SGHRS, CDR2 YFSETQ.

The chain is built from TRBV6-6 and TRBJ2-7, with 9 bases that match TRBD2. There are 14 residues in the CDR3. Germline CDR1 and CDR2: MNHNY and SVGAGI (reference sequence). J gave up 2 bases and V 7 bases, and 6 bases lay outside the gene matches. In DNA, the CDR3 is TGTGCCAGCAAGGTGACTAGCGGAGCCTACGAGCAGTACTTC. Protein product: CASKVTSGAYEQYF.

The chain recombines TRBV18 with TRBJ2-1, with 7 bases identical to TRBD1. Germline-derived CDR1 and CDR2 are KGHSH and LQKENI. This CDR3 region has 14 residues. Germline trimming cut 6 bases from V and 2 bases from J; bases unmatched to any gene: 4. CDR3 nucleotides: TGTGCCAGCTCCCCGGGACAGACCTACAATGAGCAGTTCTTC. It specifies CASSPGQTYNEQFF.

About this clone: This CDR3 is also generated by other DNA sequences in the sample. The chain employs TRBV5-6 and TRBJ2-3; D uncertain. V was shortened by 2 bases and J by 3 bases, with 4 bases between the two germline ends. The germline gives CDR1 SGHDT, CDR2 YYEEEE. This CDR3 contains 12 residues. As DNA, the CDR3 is TGTGCCAGCAGCTTTGGTACAGATACGCAGTATTTT. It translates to CASSFGTDTQYF.

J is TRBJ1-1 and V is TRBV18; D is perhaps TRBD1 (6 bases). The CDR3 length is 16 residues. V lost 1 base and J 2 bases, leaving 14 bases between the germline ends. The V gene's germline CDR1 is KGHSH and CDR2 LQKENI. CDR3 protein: CASSPRRGNSNTEAFF. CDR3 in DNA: TGTGCCAGCTCACCACGCAGGGGAAACAGTAACACTGAAGCTTTCTTT.

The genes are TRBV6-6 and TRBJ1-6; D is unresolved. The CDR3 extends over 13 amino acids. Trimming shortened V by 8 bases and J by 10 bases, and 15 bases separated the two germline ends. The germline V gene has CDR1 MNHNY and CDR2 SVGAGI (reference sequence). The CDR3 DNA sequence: TGTGCCAGCGGGTCACAGCAAGAATCACCCCTCCACTTT. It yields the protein CASGSQQESPLHF.

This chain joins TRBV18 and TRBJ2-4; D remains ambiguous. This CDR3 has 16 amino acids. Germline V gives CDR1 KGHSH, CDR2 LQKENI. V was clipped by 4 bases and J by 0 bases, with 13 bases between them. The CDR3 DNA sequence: TGTGCCAGCTCACGCGCAGTCTCCTTAGCCAAAAACATTCAGTACTTC. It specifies CASSRAVSLAKNIQYF.

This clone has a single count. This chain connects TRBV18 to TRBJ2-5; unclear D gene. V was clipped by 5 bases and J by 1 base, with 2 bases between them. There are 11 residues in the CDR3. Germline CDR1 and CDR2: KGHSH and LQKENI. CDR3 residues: CASSSQETQYF. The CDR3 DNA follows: TGTGCCAGCTCATCCCAAGAGACCCAGTACTTC.

The chain's CDR3 is CASSGTATYGYTF. In DNA, the CDR3 is TGTGCCAGCAGCGGGACGGCGACTTACGGCTACACCTTC. The V gene is TRBV9, the J gene TRBJ1-2; D is undetermined. This CDR3 has 13 residues. The ends were cut back, 3 bases at V and 8 bases at J, with 14 bases in the middle. Germline lookup yields CDR1 SGDLS and CDR2 YYNGEE. Combining the CDR3 with reference TRBV9 and TRBJ1-2 gives the whole variable domain DSGVTQTPKHLITATGQRVTLRCSPRSGDLSVYWYQQSLDQGLQFLIQYYNGEERAKGNILERFSAQQFPDLHSELNLSSLELGDSALYFCASSGTATYGYTFGSGTRLTVV.

DNA of the CDR3: TGTGCCAGCACCGACCCGAACACCGGGGAGCTGTTTTTT. It yields the protein CASTDPNTGELFF. The V gene is TRBV7-3, the J gene TRBJ2-2; D is unresolved. The CDR3 sequence is 13 residues long. The ends were cut back, 7 bases at V and 0 bases at J, with 6 bases in the middle. The germline gives CDR1 SGHTA, CDR2 FQGTGA.

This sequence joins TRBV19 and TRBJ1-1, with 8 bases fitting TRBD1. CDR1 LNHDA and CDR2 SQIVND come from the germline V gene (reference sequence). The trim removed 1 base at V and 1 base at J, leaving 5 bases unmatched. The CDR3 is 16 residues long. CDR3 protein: CASSIGDRGENTEAFF. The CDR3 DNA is TGTGCCAGTAGTATAGGAGACAGGGGAGAGAACACTGAAGCTTTCTTT.

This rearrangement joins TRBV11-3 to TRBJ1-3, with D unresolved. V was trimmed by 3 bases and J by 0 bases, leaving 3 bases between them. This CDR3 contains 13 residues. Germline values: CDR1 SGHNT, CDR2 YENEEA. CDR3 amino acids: CASSFSSGNTIYF. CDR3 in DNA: TGTGCCAGCAGCTTTAGCTCTGGAAACACCATATATTTT.

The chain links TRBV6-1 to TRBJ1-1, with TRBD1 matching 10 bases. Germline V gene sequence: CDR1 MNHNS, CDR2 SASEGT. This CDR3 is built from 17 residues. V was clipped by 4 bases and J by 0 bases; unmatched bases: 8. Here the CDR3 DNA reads TGTGCCAGCAGTGGGCGGACAGGGGGTAGGATGAACACTGAAGCTTTCTTT. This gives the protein CASSGRTGGRMNTEAFF.